This section outlines one T cell receptor beta chain sequence together with its context. This entry is derived from a study of control samples from healthy donors and cancer patients. Clones were read by immunoSEQ multiplex PCR, and TCRdb kept only the in-frame ones, dropping some. The sample includes around 50,000 clones, 85% to 95% of them seen just once. Trimming cost V 1 base and J 0 bases, with 18 bases left between them. This CDR3 is built from 19 residues. CDR1 and CDR2 (germline): LGHNA, YSLEER. This TCR was recovered from a young man in good health. The sequenced sample was blood. The chain recombines TRBV4-3 with TRBJ1-4, with D unclear. This chain's CDR3 is CASSQVMAGLFATNEKLFF. The CDR3 DNA follows: TGCGCCAGCAGCCAAGTAATGGCCGGGCTCTTCGCAACTAATGAAAAACTGTTTTTT.